This is a list of T cell receptor beta chains from one sample in a study of regulatory T cells in long-lasting Graves disease. TCRdb analysed the multiplex PCR reads with MiXCR anew, one entry per CDR3 protein. The sample has about 470,000 distinct CDR3 sequences; approximately 21% are singletons. The sample here was peripheral blood mononuclear cells (PBMCs), taken when the disease was refractory, from a patient treated with antithyroid drugs. The receptors derive from a female donor with Graves disease. The CDR3 runs from the conserved cysteine through the conserved F or W. Each record gives: V gene, J gene, clone size, D gene, CDR3 length, CDR3 protein, CDR3 DNA. The D gene is left open where the match is weak. Expanded clones are given a class, and other clones once, few, many or no size at all.

TRBV18,TRBJ2-5,.,TRBD2,15,CASSPPVRGGETQYF,TGTGCCAGCTCACCACCGGTGAGGGGAGGGGAGACCCAGTACTTC
TRBV20-1,TRBJ2-4,many,.,13,CSAWGLAKNIQYF,TGCAGTGCGTGGGGTCTAGCCAAAAACATTCAGTACTTC
TRBV6-1,TRBJ2-7,.,.,13,CASGNLPSYEQYF,TGTGCCAGCGGGAATCTCCCCTCCTACGAGCAGTACTTC
TRBV5-6,TRBJ1-5,few,.,15,CASSLAGFGGQPQHF,TGTGCCAGCAGCTTGGCGGGGTTTGGGGGTCAGCCCCAGCATTTT
TRBV5-6,TRBJ1-2,few,.,14,CASSLGAAIYGYTF,TGTGCCAGCAGCCTGGGGGCGGCTATCTATGGCTACACCTTC
TRBV5-1,TRBJ2-5,.,TRBD2,15,CASSLLAGVGETQYF,TGCGCCAGCAGCTTATTAGCGGGAGTGGGGGAGACCCAGTACTTC
TRBV24-1,TRBJ2-2,many,TRBD1,15,CATSQTGGIVGELFF,TGTGCCACCAGCCAAACAGGGGGCATTGTCGGGGAGCTGTTTTTT
TRBV7-9,TRBJ2-1,.,TRBD2,14,CASSKLAADNEQFF,TGTGCCAGCAGCAAACTAGCGGCCGACAATGAGCAGTTCTTC
TRBV12-3/TRBV12-4,TRBJ1-1,many,TRBD1,14,CASSLVDRDTEAFF,TGTGCCAGCAGTTTAGTGGACAGGGACACTGAAGCTTTCTTT
TRBV29-1,TRBJ2-7,few,.,12,CSVSRESYEQYF,TGCAGCGTTTCCAGGGAGTCCTACGAGCAGTACTTC
TRBV11-1,TRBJ1-2,.,.,13,CASRPGGTGGYTF,TGTGCCAGCAGACCCGGGGGCACGGGTGGCTACACCTTC
TRBV19,TRBJ1-2,few,.,12,CASSIRQNGYTF,TGTGCCAGTAGTATCAGGCAGAATGGCTACACCTTC
TRBV7-9,TRBJ2-5,many,.,13,CASGVWAEETQYF,TGTGCCAGCGGGGTTTGGGCTGAGGAGACCCAGTACTTC
TRBV7-9,TRBJ1-2,.,.,15,CASSFGLRGFYGYTF,TGTGCCAGCAGCTTCGGACTACGGGGCTTCTATGGCTACACCTTC
TRBV6-1,TRBJ2-3,.,TRBD2,15,CASSFLAGSTDTQYF,TGTGCCAGCAGCTTCCTAGCGGGCAGCACAGATACGCAGTATTTT
TRBV20-1,TRBJ1-5,many,TRBD1,16,CSAVGQGIGGNQPQHF,TGCAGTGCTGTGGGACAGGGGATAGGAGGCAATCAGCCCCAGCATTTT
TRBV7-9,TRBJ2-5,.,.,17,CASSLAREHPEGETQYF,TGTGCCAGCAGCTTAGCGAGGGAGCACCCGGAGGGGGAGACCCAGTACTTC
TRBV6-1,TRBJ2-5,.,TRBD2,16,CASSLGLAGNKETQYF,TGTGCCAGCAGCCTGGGACTAGCGGGCAACAAAGAGACCCAGTACTTC
TRBV28,TRBJ1-5,many,TRBD1,16,CASRYPGGGSNQPQHF,TGTGCCAGCAGATACCCAGGGGGCGGAAGCAATCAGCCCCAGCATTTT
TRBV7-9,TRBJ1-4,.,.,14,CASSLVSGGEKLFF,TGTGCCAGCAGCTTAGTTTCCGGAGGTGAAAAACTGTTTTTT
TRBV2,TRBJ1-1,many,.,13,CASSAAPNTEAFF,TGTGCCAGCAGCGCCGCACCTAACACTGAAGCTTTCTTT
TRBV7-9,TRBJ2-7,.,.,14,CASSLSDISYEQYF,TGTGCCAGCAGCTTAAGTGACATCTCCTACGAGCAGTACTTC
TRBV5-1,TRBJ1-5,.,TRBD1,15,CASSFGGTENQPQHF,TGCGCCAGCAGCTTTGGTGGGACAGAGAATCAGCCCCAGCATTTT
TRBV28,TRBJ2-7,many,.,15,CASSFPTLTWGEQYF,TGTGCCAGCAGTTTCCCGACCTTGACCTGGGGGGAGCAGTACTTC
TRBV20-1,TRBJ1-1,.,.,16,CSARYTQGRWNTEAFF,TGCAGTGCTAGATATACGCAGGGGAGATGGAACACTGAAGCTTTCTTT
TRBV7-7,TRBJ2-2,.,.,15,CASRSGLVNTGELFF,TGTGCTAGCAGATCGGGACTCGTCAACACCGGGGAGCTGTTTTTT
TRBV20-1,TRBJ1-6,many,TRBD1,14,CSVSGTAYNSPLHF,TGCAGTGTTAGTGGGACAGCCTATAATTCACCCCTCCACTTT
TRBV28,TRBJ2-1,many,.,16,CASSSPRRSGYNEQFF,TGTGCCAGCAGTTCCCCTCGTCGGAGCGGATACAATGAGCAGTTCTTC
TRBV5-1,TRBJ1-2,few,.,15,CASSLLGSGSYGYTF,TGCGCCAGCAGCTTGCTGGGTAGCGGGAGCTATGGCTACACCTTC
TRBV3-1,TRBJ2-5,many,.,12,CASSQSIQTQYF,TGTGCCAGCAGCCAATCAATCCAGACCCAGTACTTC
TRBV7-9,TRBJ2-7,few,.,12,CASSNGSYEQYF,TGTGCCAGCAGCAACGGCTCCTACGAGCAGTACTTC
TRBV28,TRBJ1-2,many,.,14,CASSLQAFNYGYTF,TGTGCCAGCAGTTTACAGGCCTTTAACTATGGCTACACCTTC
TRBV29-1,TRBJ2-7,.,.,13,CSVEDGRDYEQYF,TGCAGCGTTGAAGATGGCCGGGACTACGAGCAGTACTTC
TRBV19,TRBJ1-3,.,.,15,CASIRREGSGNTIYF,TGTGCCAGTATCCGCCGGGAGGGCTCTGGAAACACCATATATTTT
TRBV2,TRBJ1-4,many,.,12,CATEDSNEKLFF,TGTGCCACCGAGGACAGTAATGAAAAACTGTTTTTT
TRBV3-1,TRBJ2-7,few,.,17,CASSQLGKLGPRTEQYF,TGTGCCAGCAGCCAGCTGGGCAAGTTGGGGCCCCGTACCGAGCAGTACTTC
TRBV28,TRBJ1-5,many,.,15,CASSFPGLGNQPQHF,TGTGCCAGCAGTTTCCCAGGGTTGGGCAATCAGCCCCAGCATTTT
TRBV7-9,TRBJ1-2,few,.,13,CASGAVANYGYTF,TGTGCCAGTGGGGCGGTAGCTAACTATGGCTACACCTTC
TRBV6-2/TRBV6-3,TRBJ2-7,few,TRBD2,15,CASSYLRGASYEQYF,TGTGCCAGCAGTTACTTGCGGGGGGCCTCCTACGAGCAGTACTTC
TRBV20-1,TRBJ2-5,.,.,14,CSATRASYQETQYF,TGCAGTGCCACCCGGGCCTCCTACCAAGAGACCCAGTACTTC
TRBV7-3,TRBJ1-3,few,.,14,CASSPPDAGNTIYF,TGTGCCAGCAGCCCCCCGGATGCTGGAAACACCATATATTTT